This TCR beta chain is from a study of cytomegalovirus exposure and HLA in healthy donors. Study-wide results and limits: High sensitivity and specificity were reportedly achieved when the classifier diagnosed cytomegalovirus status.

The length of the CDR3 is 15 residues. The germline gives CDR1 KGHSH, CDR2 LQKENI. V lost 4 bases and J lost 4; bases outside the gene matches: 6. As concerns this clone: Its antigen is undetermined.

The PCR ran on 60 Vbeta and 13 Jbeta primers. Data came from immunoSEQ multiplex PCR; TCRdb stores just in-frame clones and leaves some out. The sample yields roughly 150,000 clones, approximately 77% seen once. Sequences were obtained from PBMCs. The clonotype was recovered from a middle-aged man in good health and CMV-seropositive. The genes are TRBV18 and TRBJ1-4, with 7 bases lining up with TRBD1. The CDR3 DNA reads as TGTGCCAGCTCACTCCCCGGGACAGTTAATGAAAAACTGTTTTTT. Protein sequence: CASSLPGTVNEKLFF.